The 25 T cell receptor beta chains presented below share a single source sample, sequenced in a study of T cell changes during pregnancy in multiple sclerosis (dated by TCRdb to between 2019 and 2020). The library was produced with the immunoSEQ multiplex PCR assay. This is the immuneACCESS table as TCRdb keeps it, with only in-frame sequences that have V and J called. A part of the clones is gone; compared with another copy, unresolved V genes explain less than half, and the rest is unexplained. For this sample the table gives tens of thousands of clones, of which around 93% were detected only once. The ten largest make up roughly 1.8% of the sample. This sample comprised peripheral blood, obtained after pregnancy. All receptors come from a female donor with multiple sclerosis, enrolled in a pregnancy study.

This chain joins TRBV1 and TRBJ2-7; the table gives TRBD2 as D, unverified against the DNA. TRBV1 is annotated as a pseudogene. This CDR3 has 17 residues. The CDR3 loop is CTSSGGGTSGRGYEQYF. The CDR3 bases are TGCACCAGCAGCGGAGGGGGGACTAGCGGGAGGGGCTACGAGCAGTACTTC.

This chain joins TRBV7-2 and TRBJ2-7; TRBD2 matches at 9 bases. This CDR3 region has 16 residues. CDR1 and CDR2 from the germline V gene are SGHTA and FQGNSA. V shed 5 bases and J 2 bases; nucleotides not matched to a gene: 10. CDR3 region: CASSPWLGGRAYEQYF. DNA for the CDR3: TGTGCCAGCAGCCCCTGGTTGGGCGGGAGGGCCTACGAGCAGTACTTC.

V gene TRBV15 combines with J gene TRBJ2-3, with D perhaps TRBD1 (6 bases). Trimming took off 7 bases at V and 4 bases at J, with 24 bases between the two ends. The CDR3 is made up of 17 amino acids. Germline loops: CDR1 LNHNV, CDR2 YYDKDF (reference sequence). CDR3 loop: CATNLGGSGSLADTQYF. As DNA, the CDR3 is TGTGCCACCAACCTAGGGGGAAGTGGGAGTCTCGCAGATACGCAGTATTTT.

This clone was detected once. This chain links TRBV6-6 with TRBJ2-7; D is undetermined. The CDR3 totals 11 residues. Germline V gene lookup returns CDR1 MNHNY and CDR2 SVGAGI (reference sequence). The V and J ends lost 5 bases and 1 base respectively, with 3 bases between them. CDR3 loop: CASSRSYEQYF. CDR3 in DNA: TGTGCCAGCAGTCGTTCCTACGAGCAGTACTTC.

The chain is built from TRBV27 and TRBJ2-3, with TRBD2 matching 10 bases. V was pared by 8 bases and J by 3 bases, with 8 bases of the junction left unmatched. The V gene's germline CDR1 is MNHEY and CDR2 SMNVEV (reference sequence). CDR3 size: 15 residues. Here the CDR3 DNA reads TGTGCCAGCGCGAAACCTAGCGGGAGAACAGATACGCAGTATTTT. This sequence encodes CASAKPSGRTDTQYF.

This clone was recorded once. The CDR3, as DNA: TGTGCCAGCAGCTTAGAGGCGGGAGGATCAGAGACCCAGTACTTC. It is translated as CASSLEAGGSETQYF. The chain employs TRBV11-2 and TRBJ2-5, with 8 bases matching TRBD2. CDR1 is SGHAT and CDR2 is FQNNGV in the germline V gene. The CDR3 has 15 residues. V gave up 0 bases and J gave up 4 bases; unmatched junction bases: 4.

The sample holds one count of this clone. The chain combines TRBV7-9 with TRBJ2-2; 12 bases are a match to TRBD2. Unmatched junction bases numbered 8, after V lost 2 bases and J lost 1 base. This CDR3 contains 19 residues. Germline V CDR1 and CDR2: SEHNR, FQNEAQ (reference sequence). The CDR3 spells CASSLQNRGLAGNTGELFF. In DNA, the CDR3 is TGTGCCAGCAGCTTACAGAACCGGGGACTAGCGGGGAACACCGGGGAGCTGTTTTTT.

The V call is TRBV19, the J call TRBJ2-1; 7 bases line up with TRBD2. V gave up 8 bases and J gave up 4 bases; unmatched junction bases: 11. Per the germline V gene, CDR1 is LNHDA and CDR2 is SQIVND (reference sequence). The CDR3 sequence is 15 residues long. DNA of the CDR3: TGTGCCAGTGGATTCCTAGCGGAGGGATACAATGAGCAGTTCTTC. Its translation is CASGFLAEGYNEQFF.

The rearrangement joins TRBV11-1 to TRBJ2-2; D gene unclear. CDR1 and CDR2 (germline): SGHAT, FQDESV (reference sequence). V was clipped by 4 bases and J by 2 bases, with 5 bases between them. The CDR3 contains 13 residues. CDR3 in DNA: TGTGCCAGCAGCTATAGAAACACCGGGGAGCTGTTTTTT. It specifies CASSYRNTGELFF.

The chain combines TRBV6-6 with TRBJ2-3; TRBD2 matches at 11 bases. The CDR3 has 16 amino acids. The germline CDR1 and CDR2 sequences are MNHNY and SVGAGI (reference sequence). V shed 5 bases and J 3 bases; nucleotides not matched to a gene: 7. The CDR3 region is CASSRNLAGGTDTQYF. The CDR3 region has the DNA TGTGCCAGCAGTCGAAACCTAGCGGGAGGTACAGATACGCAGTATTTT.

The rearrangement links TRBV28 to TRBJ1-2; D is ambiguous. V lost 2 bases, J lost 7 bases, and 11 bases lay in between. There are 13 residues in the CDR3. The germline CDR1 and CDR2 sequences are MDHEN and SYDVKM. The CDR3 DNA reads TGTGCCAGCAGTTTACTGACTTACGGTGGCTACACCTTC. As protein: CASSLLTYGGYTF.

The V call is TRBV5-1, the J call TRBJ2-6; D remains ambiguous. The CDR3 consists of 18 residues. Between the trimmed V and J ends, which lost 4 bases and 2 bases, there was a span of 19 bases. The V gene's germline CDR1 is SGHRS and CDR2 YFSETQ. The CDR3 here is CASSPSTVPGPGANVLTF. The CDR3 coding sequence is TGCGCCAGCAGCCCAAGCACAGTGCCTGGGCCTGGGGCCAACGTCCTGACTTTC.

This chain uses TRBV5-1 with TRBJ2-7; 11 nucleotides align to TRBD2. The junction had 6 bases not matched to a gene; V was cut back by 2 bases and J by 5 bases. Germline V gives CDR1 SGHRS, CDR2 YFSETQ. The CDR3 covers 15 residues. CDR3 sequence: CASSLTLAGVHEQYF. CDR3 DNA sequence: TGCGCCAGCAGCTTAACACTAGCGGGAGTTCACGAGCAGTACTTC.

The V call is TRBV23-1, the J call TRBJ2-7; D uncertain. TRBV23-1 is treated as an ORF (open reading frame) with a function not yet certain. This CDR3 is 16 amino acids long. V lost 4 bases and J lost 3, with 19 bases in between. The CDR3 DNA sequence: TGCGCCAGCAGTCCATTAGGAGCGAGCGCAATCTACGAGCAGTACTTC. This translates into CASSPLGASAIYEQYF.

This sequence joins TRBV9 and TRBJ2-5; 12 bases map to TRBD2. CDR1 is SGDLS and CDR2 is YYNGEE in the germline V gene. This CDR3 region has 18 residues. Unmatched junction bases numbered 11, after V lost 0 bases and J lost 5 bases. This CDR3 is CASSVGLRLAGEGETQYF. In DNA, the CDR3 is TGTGCCAGCAGCGTAGGTTTACGACTAGCGGGAGAGGGGGAGACCCAGTACTTC.

This chain joins TRBV29-1 and TRBJ2-3, with 10 bases lining up with TRBD1. The CDR3 sequence is 14 residues long. The J segment lost 4 bases and the V segment lost 6 bases, leaving 7 bases of the junction unmatched. Germline values: CDR1 SQVTM, CDR2 ANQGSEA. The DNA for the CDR3 is TGCAGCGTAAAGGACAGGGGGTGGGCAGATACGCAGTATTTT. This codes for CSVKDRGWADTQYF.

CDR3 in amino acids: CASSYAGRPNTGELFF. CDR3 sequence (DNA): TGTGCCAGCAGTTACGCAGGGCGACCGAACACCGGGGAGCTGTTTTTT. V gene TRBV6-5 combines with J gene TRBJ2-2; possible D gene TRBD1, 5 bases. This CDR3 comprises 16 residues. The V gene's germline CDR1 is MNHEY and CDR2 SVGAGI. Trimming took 2 bases from V and 0 from J, leaving 10 bases between them.

The CDR3, as DNA: TGCAGCGCCCTGGACAGGGGGCGCGGATATGGCTACACCTTC. It encodes CSALDRGRGYGYTF. V and J are TRBV29-1 and TRBJ1-2; TRBD1 matches 11 bases. The V gene's germline CDR1 is SQVTM and CDR2 ANQGSEA. The CDR3 is 14 amino acids. V was pared by 7 bases and J by 5 bases, with 9 bases of the junction left unmatched.

The chain links TRBV14 to TRBJ2-5; a possible D gene is TRBD2 (6 bases). In germline, CDR1 is SGHDN, CDR2 FVKESK. The germline V and J ends were trimmed by 5 bases and 2 bases, with 9 bases remaining between them. The CDR3 covers 13 residues. The CDR3 coding sequence is TGTGCCAGCAGCGCGGGACTTCAAGAGACCCAGTACTTC. Its translation: CASSAGLQETQYF.

The V gene is TRBV7-6, the J gene TRBJ2-2, with 8 bases fitting TRBD2. The V segment lost 6 bases and the J segment 1 base; nucleotides outside the gene matches: 7. Germline-derived CDR1 and CDR2 are SGHVS and FNYEAQ. The CDR3 sequence is 16 residues long. The CDR3 loop reads CASRHAGLENTGELFF. Here the CDR3 DNA reads TGTGCCAGCAGGCACGCGGGACTAGAGAACACCGGGGAGCTGTTTTTT.

CDR3 loop: CASRYRGFTEAFF. CDR3 DNA sequence: TGTGCCAGCAGATACAGGGGTTTCACTGAAGCTTTCTTT. This chain uses TRBV6-5 with TRBJ1-1, with 7 positions matching TRBD1. The V gene end was trimmed by 6 bases and the J gene end by 4 bases; junction bases not matched to a gene: 5. The CDR3 is 13 residues long. Germline V lookup: CDR1 MNHEY, CDR2 SVGAGI.

The chain has TRBV5-1 and TRBJ1-5; 11 positions agree with TRBD1. The CDR3 loop spans 17 amino acids. The trim removed 4 bases at V and 0 bases at J, leaving 6 bases unmatched. The germline CDR1 and CDR2 sequences are SGHRS and YFSETQ. The CDR3 spells CASSPGTGGGSNQPQHF. The CDR3 DNA reads as TGCGCCAGCAGCCCCGGGACAGGGGGTGGTAGCAATCAGCCCCAGCATTTT.

V usage is TRBV27 and J usage is TRBJ2-2, with TRBD2 matching 11 bases. The V gene end was trimmed by 4 bases and the J gene end by 6 bases; junction bases not matched to a gene: 13. This CDR3 spans 18 amino acids. Looked up from germline, CDR1 is MNHEY and CDR2 is SMNVEV (reference sequence). Written as DNA, the CDR3 is TGTGCCAGCAGTTCACCCGAATTAGCGGGAGGGCCGCCCGGGGAGCTGTTTTTT. As protein: CASSSPELAGGPPGELFF.

V gene TRBV29-1 combines with J gene TRBJ2-3, with TRBD1 matching 7 bases. This CDR3 contains 12 residues. V trimming: 7 bases; J trimming: 10 bases; junction bases outside the gene matches: 11. CDR1 and CDR2 from the germline V gene are SQVTM and ANQGSEA. The CDR3 sequence: CSAIRQGFSQYF. CDR3 bases: TGCAGCGCCATCAGACAGGGTTTTTCGCAGTATTTT.

The chain joins TRBV7-9 to TRBJ1-2; TRBD1 might be the D (6 bases). V was clipped by 4 bases and J by 2 bases, with 8 bases between them. Germline V gene data show CDR1 as SEHNR and CDR2 as FQNEAQ (reference sequence). The CDR3 spans 13 residues. Here the CDR3 reads CASSSTGNYGYTF. CDR3 DNA: TGTGCCAGCAGCTCCACAGGGAACTATGGCTACACCTTC. Using reference TRBV7-9 and TRBJ1-2 for the parts outside the CDR3, the full variable domain is DTGVSQNPRHKITKRGQNVTFRCDPISEHNRLYWYRQTLGQGPEFLTYFQNEAQLEKSRLLSDRFSAERPKGSFSTLEIQRTEQGDSAMYLCASSSTGNYGYTFGSGTRLTVV.